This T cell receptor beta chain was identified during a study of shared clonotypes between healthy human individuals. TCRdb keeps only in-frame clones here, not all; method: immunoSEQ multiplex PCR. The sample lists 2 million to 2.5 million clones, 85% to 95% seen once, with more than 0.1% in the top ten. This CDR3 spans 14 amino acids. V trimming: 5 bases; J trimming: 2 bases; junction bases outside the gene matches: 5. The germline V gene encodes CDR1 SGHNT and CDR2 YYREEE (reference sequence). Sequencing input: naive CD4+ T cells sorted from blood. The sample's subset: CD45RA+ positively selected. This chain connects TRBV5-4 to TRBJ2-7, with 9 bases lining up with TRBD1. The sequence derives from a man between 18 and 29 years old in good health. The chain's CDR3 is CASRATGGTYEQYF. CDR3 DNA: TGTGCCAGCAGAGCAACAGGGGGCACCTACGAGCAGTACTTC.